What follows are 13 T cell receptor beta chains derived from one specimen sequenced in a study of shared T cell receptors in the human thymus. Profiling relied on immunoSEQ multiplex PCR, and the TCRdb table lists in-frame clones only, not all of them. This sample has more than 550,000 clones, with 75% to 90% found just once. This sample also belongs to another study, concerning human thymus T cells.

The sequenced material came from thymocytes. These receptors were collected from a girl in the first two years of life with a congenital heart defect.

The chain has TRBV7-2 and TRBJ2-2; possibly TRBD2 for D (6 bases). There are 11 residues in the CDR3. Per the germline V gene, CDR1 is SGHTA and CDR2 is FQGNSA. Trimming shortened V by 7 bases and J by 8 bases, and 8 bases separated the two germline ends. The CDR3, as DNA: TGTGCCAGCATGGGGAGGGGGGAGCTGTTTTTT. This codes for CASMGRGELFF. The full variable domain, rest sourced from reference TRBV7-2 and TRBJ2-2, is GAGVSQSPSNKVTEKGKDVELRCDPISGHTALYWYRQSLGQGLEFLIYFQGNSAPDKSGLPSDRFSAERTGGSVSTLTIQRTQQEDSAVYLCASMGRGELFFGEGSRLTVL.

The gene calls are TRBV5-6 and TRBJ1-1; 11 positions agree with TRBD1. Germline assignment: CDR1 SGHDT and CDR2 YYEEEE. Germline trimming cut 0 bases from V and 1 base from J; bases unmatched to any gene: 8. There are 18 residues in the CDR3. The CDR3, as DNA: TGTGCCAGCAGCTTGGCCACCGGGACAGGGGGGGGGAACACTGAAGCTTTCTTT. Its translation: CASSLATGTGGGNTEAFF.

The genes are TRBV28 and TRBJ2-6; TRBD1 aligns across 7 bases. The CDR3 is 17 amino acids. CDR1 and CDR2 (germline): MDHEN, SYDVKM. J gave up 9 bases and V 3 bases, and 14 bases lay outside the gene matches. The CDR3 sequence: CASSFNRGTTTFNVLTF. DNA for the CDR3: TGTGCCAGCAGTTTCAACAGGGGAACAACCACCTTCAACGTCCTGACTTTC.

CDR3 nucleotide sequence: TGTGCCAGCAGTTTGCTTGGCGCAGGGAACTATGGCTACACCTTC. Its protein is CASSLLGAGNYGYTF. V gene TRBV28 combines with J gene TRBJ1-2; TRBD1 is a possible D gene (5 bases). V was cut by 3 bases and J by 2 bases, with 13 bases left in between. CDR1 is MDHEN and CDR2 is SYDVKM in the germline V gene. This CDR3 has 15 amino acids.

This chain links TRBV6-1 with TRBJ1-1; 8 bases are shared with TRBD1. J was trimmed by 5 bases and V by 1 base; bases with no gene match: 12. CDR1 MNHNS and CDR2 SASEGT come from the germline V gene. The CDR3 contains 17 residues. The CDR3 nucleotides are TGTGCCAGCAGTGAAGGTATGACAGGGGCCCGGGGGACTGAAGCTTTCTTT. It translates to CASSEGMTGARGTEAFF.

J is TRBJ1-2 and V is TRBV27; 7 bases line up with TRBD1. Trimming removed 5 bases from V and 2 bases from J; junction bases left unmatched: 5. Germline V gene lookup returns CDR1 MNHEY and CDR2 SMNVEV (reference sequence). The CDR3 runs 14 residues. This CDR3 is CASSAGGTNYGYTF. In DNA form, the CDR3 reads TGTGCCAGCAGTGCAGGGGGTACGAACTATGGCTACACCTTC.

The rearrangement uses TRBV7-8 and TRBJ1-5; D gene uncertain. Per germline, CDR1 SGHVS and CDR2 FQNEAQ. V lost 1 base to trimming and J lost 3 bases, with 7 bases between them. This CDR3 is 14 amino acids long. The CDR3 loop is CASSLGTPNQPQHF. The CDR3, as DNA: TGTGCCAGCAGCTTAGGCACTCCCAATCAGCCCCAGCATTTT.

CDR3 DNA sequence: TGTGCCAGCAGTGAATTCATTGGGGCCTGGTACTTC. Its translation: CASSEFIGAWYF. The chain is built from TRBV2 and TRBJ2-5; TRBD1 is a possible D gene (5 bases). Trimming shortened V by 2 bases and J by 13 bases, and 14 bases separated the two germline ends. The CDR3 contains 12 residues. The germline V gene has CDR1 SNHLY and CDR2 FYNNEI.

The genes are TRBV7-3 and TRBJ2-1; 8 nucleotides match TRBD1. Germline CDR1 reads SGHTA; CDR2 reads FQGTGA. The CDR3 runs to 18 residues. V shed 2 bases and J 2 bases; nucleotides not matched to a gene: 11. In DNA, the CDR3 is TGTGCCAGCAGCTTATCGACTGACAGGGGACGCACCTACAATGAGCAGTTCTTC. Amino acid sequence: CASSLSTDRGRTYNEQFF. The full variable domain, with the rest looked up from reference TRBV7-3 and TRBJ2-1, is GAGVSQTPSNKVTEKGKYVELRCDPISGHTALYWYRQSLGQGPEFLIYFQGTGAADDSGLPNDRFFAVRPEGSVSTLKIQRTERGDSAVYLCASSLSTDRGRTYNEQFFGPGTRLTVL.

V usage is TRBV28 and J usage is TRBJ1-1; D remains unclear. The V gene's germline CDR1 is MDHEN and CDR2 SYDVKM. Between the trimmed V and J ends, which lost 2 bases and 5 bases, there was a span of 12 bases. The CDR3 is made up of 14 amino acids. The CDR3 loop is CASSLGGRWTEAFF. The CDR3, as DNA: TGTGCCAGCAGTTTAGGTGGGAGGTGGACTGAAGCTTTCTTT.

CDR3 nucleotide sequence: TGTGCCAGCAGTGAGGCAGGGGCGCTTGTCGGTGAAGCTTTCTTT. Protein product: CASSEAGALVGEAFF. The V and J genes are TRBV2 and TRBJ1-1; a possible D gene is TRBD1 (6 bases). Per the germline V gene, CDR1 is SNHLY and CDR2 is FYNNEI. CDR3 length equals 15 residues. Trimming took 3 bases from V and 7 from J, leaving 18 bases between them.

Only one count was recorded for this clone. The chain links TRBV15 to TRBJ2-7; D possibly corresponds to TRBD2 (5 bases). From germline, CDR1 is LNHNV and CDR2 YYDKDF (reference sequence). V was shortened by 1 base and J by 3 bases, with 22 bases between the two germline ends. The CDR3 is 18 amino acids. Here the CDR3 reads CATSRGSAWTTTFYEQYF. As DNA, the CDR3 is TGTGCCACCAGCAGAGGGTCGGCTTGGACGACTACCTTCTACGAGCAGTACTTC.

This chain joins TRBV5-1 and TRBJ2-3; perhaps TRBD1 as D (6 bases). Trimming left V 5 bases short and J 8 bases short, with 27 bases between. Germline V gene lookup returns CDR1 SGHRS and CDR2 YFSETQ. The CDR3 spans 17 residues. The CDR3 protein is CASRKLRTDTEYCTQYF. The CDR3 DNA is TGCGCCAGCAGAAAACTCCGGACAGACACCGAATACTGTACGCAGTATTTT.